A single sample is the source of the 14 T cell receptor beta chains below, sequenced in a study of Ad26.COV2.S vaccination and SARS-CoV-2 variants. Measured with immunoSEQ multiplex PCR; TCRdb has only the in-frame clones, and not every one. The sample consists of hundreds of thousands of clones, about 89% of them appearing once. Treatment here: some 19 received Ad26.COV2.S at low or high dose, single or two shots; 5 received placebo; per-sample allocation not given. Day 63 after the first vaccine or placebo injection was the time point for sampling. The input for sequencing was peripheral blood, taken in a trial of Ad26.COV2.S vaccine versus placebo. These receptors all come from a person aged 18-65 years who received the Ad26.COV2.S COVID-19 vaccine or a placebo.

Concerning this clone: Other DNA sequences in the same sample also yield this CDR3. This chain joins TRBV9 and TRBJ2-5; D perhaps matches TRBD2 (5 bases). Germline loops: CDR1 SGDLS, CDR2 YYNGEE. V gave up 0 bases and J gave up 2 bases, with 5 bases separating them. The CDR3 spans 13 residues. DNA for the CDR3: TGTGCCAGCAGCGTAGGACTACAAGAGACCCAGTACTTC. This sequence encodes CASSVGLQETQYF.

J is TRBJ1-2 and V is TRBV2; a weak D match, TRBD1 (6 bases). The CDR3 sequence is 14 residues long. Trimming took 6 bases from V and 5 from J, leaving 16 bases between them. Germline CDR1 reads SNHLY; CDR2 reads FYNNEI. CDR3 region: CASRAGHVDYGYTF. CDR3 bases: TGTGCCAGCAGAGCGGGACACGTTGATTATGGCTACACCTTC.

The V and J genes are TRBV11-1 and TRBJ1-1; the match to TRBD1 covers 7 bases. CDR1 is SGHAT and CDR2 is FQDESV in the germline V gene (reference sequence). The trim removed 7 bases at V and 1 base at J, leaving 6 bases unmatched. The CDR3 has 14 residues. CDR3 DNA: TGTGCCAGCACCAGGGGGGGGAAGAACACTGAAGCTTTCTTT. It yields the protein CASTRGGKNTEAFF.

The CDR3 sequence is CASSLSRAYSYEQYF. In DNA form, the CDR3 reads TGTGCCAGCAGCTTATCCAGGGCTTATTCCTACGAGCAGTACTTC. V and J are TRBV11-2 and TRBJ2-7; possibly TRBD1 for D (5 bases). CDR1 SGHAT and CDR2 FQNNGV come from the germline V gene. The CDR3 consists of 15 residues. V lost 2 bases, J lost 1 base, and 12 bases lay in between. Based on the CDR3 plus reference TRBV11-2 and TRBJ2-7, the full variable domain is EAGVAQSPRYKIIEKRQSVAFWCNPISGHATLYWYQQILGQGPKLLIQFQNNGVVDDSQLPKDRFSAERLKGVDSTLKIQPAKLEDSAVYLCASSLSRAYSYEQYFGPGTRLTVT.

This clone was seen only a few times. J is TRBJ2-7 and V is TRBV5-1; D is ambiguous. CDR1 is SGHRS, CDR2 YFSETQ, per germline. The V gene lost 0 bases and the J gene lost 5 bases, with 9 bases spanning the gap. The CDR3 is 13 residues long. The CDR3 sequence: CASSLVVSDEQYF. CDR3 nucleotides: TGCGCCAGCAGCTTGGTTGTCAGCGACGAGCAGTACTTC.

The rearrangement links TRBV7-2 to TRBJ2-1; 7 nucleotides agree with TRBD2. Germline V gene sequence: CDR1 SGHTA, CDR2 FQGNSA. Losses at the gene ends were 3 bases for V and 0 bases for J; bases not matched to a gene: 5. CDR3 size: 16 residues. This CDR3 is CASSFRGGSSYNEQFF. In DNA, the CDR3 is TGTGCCAGCAGCTTTCGAGGCGGGAGCTCCTACAATGAGCAGTTCTTC.

The sample holds one count of this clone. CDR3: CASSQERGGQETQYF. As DNA, the CDR3 is TGTGCCAGCAGCCAGGAGCGGGGGGGCCAAGAGACCCAGTACTTC. This rearrangement joins TRBV4-2 to TRBJ2-5; 10 positions match TRBD2. Germline V CDR1 and CDR2: LGHNA, YNFKEQ. This CDR3 has 15 residues. V shed 3 bases, J shed 1 base, and the junction held 2 bases outside the gene matches.

This sequence joins TRBV28 and TRBJ2-3, with 11 positions matching TRBD2. In germline, CDR1 is MDHEN, CDR2 SYDVKM. The CDR3 is 16 amino acids. The ends lost 5 bases at V and 2 bases at J; junction bases unmatched: 6. The DNA for the CDR3 is TGTGCCAGCAGTGCCACGACTAGCGGGAACACAGATACGCAGTATTTT. Its translation: CASSATTSGNTDTQYF.

The rearrangement uses TRBV7-9 and TRBJ1-2; a weak D match, TRBD1 (5 bases). The V gene lost 1 base and the J gene lost 1 base, with 10 bases spanning the gap. CDR1 is SEHNR and CDR2 is FQNEAQ in the germline V gene (reference sequence). The CDR3 is made up of 15 amino acids. CDR3 sequence reads: CASSLEGRGNYGYTF. The DNA for the CDR3 is TGTGCCAGCAGCTTAGAGGGACGTGGTAACTATGGCTACACCTTC.

The V and J genes are TRBV6-5 and TRBJ2-1; TRBD2 matches at 9 bases. The V gene's germline CDR1 is MNHEY and CDR2 SVGAGI. V gave up 8 bases and J gave up 2 bases; unmatched junction bases: 7. This CDR3 is 15 amino acids long. The CDR3 nucleotides are TGTGCCAGCGGGGCGGGAGGGCCGCCCTACAATGAGCAGTTCTTC. This sequence encodes CASGAGGPPYNEQFF.

The chain uses TRBV9 and TRBJ2-1; 10 bases map to TRBD2. This CDR3 is built from 19 residues. The V gene end was trimmed by 2 bases and the J gene end by 0 bases; junction bases not matched to a gene: 11. The germline V gene encodes CDR1 SGDLS and CDR2 YYNGEE. CDR3 DNA: TGTGCCAGCAGCGTTGCTAGCGGGAGCGCCATGAGCTCCTACAATGAGCAGTTCTTC. As protein: CASSVASGSAMSSYNEQFF.

This chain joins TRBV28 and TRBJ2-3; D perhaps matches TRBD1 (6 bases). The CDR3 sequence is 16 residues long. Trimming left V 6 bases short and J 2 bases short, with 18 bases between. The germline CDR1 and CDR2 sequences are MDHEN and SYDVKM. CDR3: CASRPTGRQYTDTQYF. For the CDR3, the DNA is TGTGCCAGCAGGCCGACAGGAAGACAATACACAGATACGCAGTATTTT.

The chain recombines TRBV11-2 with TRBJ1-1; D gene ambiguous. Germline assignment: CDR1 SGHAT and CDR2 FQNNGV. Trimming left V 2 bases short and J 1 base short, with 8 bases between. The CDR3 spans 14 residues. The DNA of the CDR3 is TGTGCCAGCAGCTTAAACGTTAGGAACACTGAAGCTTTCTTT. Its translation: CASSLNVRNTEAFF.

J is TRBJ1-1 and V is TRBV6-6; 7 bases align to TRBD1. CDR3 length equals 15 residues. V lost 5 bases, J lost 6 bases, and 12 bases stayed unmatched. Germline V gene lookup returns CDR1 MNHNY and CDR2 SVGAGI (reference sequence). CDR3 loop: CASSAQGGATPEAFF. As DNA, the CDR3 is TGTGCCAGCAGTGCTCAGGGGGGAGCCACCCCTGAAGCTTTCTTT.